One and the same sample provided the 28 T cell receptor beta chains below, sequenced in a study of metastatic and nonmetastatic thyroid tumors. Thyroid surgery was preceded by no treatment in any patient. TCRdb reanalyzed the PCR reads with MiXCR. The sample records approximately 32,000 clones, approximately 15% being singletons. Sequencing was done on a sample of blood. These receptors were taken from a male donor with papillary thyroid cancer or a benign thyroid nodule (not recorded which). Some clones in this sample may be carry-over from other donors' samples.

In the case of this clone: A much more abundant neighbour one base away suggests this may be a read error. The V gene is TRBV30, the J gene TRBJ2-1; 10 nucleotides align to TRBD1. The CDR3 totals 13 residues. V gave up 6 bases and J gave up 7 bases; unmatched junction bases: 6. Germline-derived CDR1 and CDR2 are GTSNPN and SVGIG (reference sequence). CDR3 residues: CACIDRGPNEQFF. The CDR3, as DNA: TGTGCCTGTATAGACAGGGGGCCTAATGAGCAGTTCTTC.

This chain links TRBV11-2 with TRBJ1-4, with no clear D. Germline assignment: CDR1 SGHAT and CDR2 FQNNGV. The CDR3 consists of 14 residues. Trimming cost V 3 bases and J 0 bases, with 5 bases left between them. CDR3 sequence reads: CASSFGATNEKLFF. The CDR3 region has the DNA TGTGCCAGCAGCTTCGGAGCAACTAATGAAAAACTGTTTTTT.

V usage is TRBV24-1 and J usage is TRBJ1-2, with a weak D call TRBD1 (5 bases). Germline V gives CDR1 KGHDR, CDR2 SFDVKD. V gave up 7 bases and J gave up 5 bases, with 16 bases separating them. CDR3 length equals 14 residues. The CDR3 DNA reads TGTGCCACCAGCGGCCGCCGGGAGGGGTATGGCTACACCTTC. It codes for CATSGRREGYGYTF.

The chain's CDR3 is CASSIGRVQGKCNVLTF. The CDR3 nucleotides are TGTGCCAGTAGTATAGGTCGGGTACAAGGGAAGTGCAACGTCCTGACTTTC. The rearrangement uses TRBV19 and TRBJ2-6; D not certain. V was pared by 1 base and J by 9 bases, with 19 bases between. The CDR3 contains 17 residues. The germline V gene has CDR1 LNHDA and CDR2 SQIVND (reference sequence).

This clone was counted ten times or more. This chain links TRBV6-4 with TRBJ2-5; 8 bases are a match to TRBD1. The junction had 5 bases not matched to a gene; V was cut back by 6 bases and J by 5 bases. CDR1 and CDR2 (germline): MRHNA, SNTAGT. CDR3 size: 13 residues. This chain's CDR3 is CASSRGPEETQYF. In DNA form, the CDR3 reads TGTGCCAGCAGCAGGGGGCCGGAGGAGACCCAGTACTTC.

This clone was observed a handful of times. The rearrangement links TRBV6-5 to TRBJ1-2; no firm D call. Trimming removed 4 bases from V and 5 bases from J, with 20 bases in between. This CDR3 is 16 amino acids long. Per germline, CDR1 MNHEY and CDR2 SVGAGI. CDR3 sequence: CASSCEVTWATYGYTF. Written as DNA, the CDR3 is TGTGCCAGCAGTTGCGAAGTTACATGGGCCACTTATGGCTACACCTTC.

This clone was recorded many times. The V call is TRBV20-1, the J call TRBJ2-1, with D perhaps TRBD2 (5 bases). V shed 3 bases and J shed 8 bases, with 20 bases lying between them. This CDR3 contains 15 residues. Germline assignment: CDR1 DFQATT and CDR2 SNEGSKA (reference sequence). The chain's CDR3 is CSASPREKTGDEQFF. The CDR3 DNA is TGCAGTGCTAGCCCCCGGGAAAAAACTGGAGATGAGCAGTTCTTC.

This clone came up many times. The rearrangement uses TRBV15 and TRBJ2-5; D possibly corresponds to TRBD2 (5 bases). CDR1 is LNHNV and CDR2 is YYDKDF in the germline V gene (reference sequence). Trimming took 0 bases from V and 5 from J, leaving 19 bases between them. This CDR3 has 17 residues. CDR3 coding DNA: TGTGCCACCAGCAGAGACCGAAGGCCCGGGAAAGGGGAGACCCAGTACTTC. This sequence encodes CATSRDRRPGKGETQYF.

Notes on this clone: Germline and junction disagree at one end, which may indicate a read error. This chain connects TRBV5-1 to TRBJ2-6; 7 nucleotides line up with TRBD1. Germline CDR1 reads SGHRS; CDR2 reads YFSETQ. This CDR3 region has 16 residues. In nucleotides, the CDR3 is TGCGCCAGCAGCAGGGGGCACAGCTCTAGGGCCAACGTCCTGACTTTC. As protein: CASSRGHSSRANVLTF.

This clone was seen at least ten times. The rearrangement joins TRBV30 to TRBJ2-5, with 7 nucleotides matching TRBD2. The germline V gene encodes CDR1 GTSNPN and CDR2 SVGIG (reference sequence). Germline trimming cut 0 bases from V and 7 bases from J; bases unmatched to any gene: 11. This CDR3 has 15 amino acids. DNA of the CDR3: TGTGCCTGGAGTGTACGAAGACTAGCCGCCGCGACCCAGTACTTC. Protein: CAWSVRRLAAATQYF.

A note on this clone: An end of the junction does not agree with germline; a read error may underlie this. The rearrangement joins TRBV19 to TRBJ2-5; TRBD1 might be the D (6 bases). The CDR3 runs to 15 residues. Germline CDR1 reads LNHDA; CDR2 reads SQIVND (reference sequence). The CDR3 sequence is CATSIGTGPRVARYF. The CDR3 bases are TGTGCCACTAGTATAGGCACAGGGCCCCGGGTGGCCCGGTACTTC. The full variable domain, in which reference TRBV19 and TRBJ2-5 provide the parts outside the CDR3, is DGGITQSPKYLFRKEGQNVTLSCEQNLNHDAMYWYRQDPGQGLRLIYYSQIVNDFQKGDIAEGYSVSREKKESFPLTVTSAQKNPTAFYLCATSIGTGPRVARYFGPGTRLLVL.

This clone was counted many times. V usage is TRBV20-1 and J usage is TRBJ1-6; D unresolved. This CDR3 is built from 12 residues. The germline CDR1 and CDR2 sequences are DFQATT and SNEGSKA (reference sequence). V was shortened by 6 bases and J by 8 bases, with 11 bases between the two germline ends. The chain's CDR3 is CSARAQYSPLHF. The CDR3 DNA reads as TGCAGTGCACGGGCACAATATTCACCCCTCCACTTT.

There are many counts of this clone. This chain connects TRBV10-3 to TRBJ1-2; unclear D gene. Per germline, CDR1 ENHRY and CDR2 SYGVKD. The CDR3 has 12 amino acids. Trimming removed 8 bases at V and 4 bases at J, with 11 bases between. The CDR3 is CAIHEPGYGYTF. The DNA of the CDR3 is TGTGCCATCCATGAGCCAGGCTATGGCTACACCTTC.

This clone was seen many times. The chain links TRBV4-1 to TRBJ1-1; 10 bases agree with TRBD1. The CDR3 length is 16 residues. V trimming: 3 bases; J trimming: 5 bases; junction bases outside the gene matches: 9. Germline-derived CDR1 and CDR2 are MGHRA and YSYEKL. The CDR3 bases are TGCGCCAGCAGCCAGGTTCCCGGGACAGGGGATACTGAAGCTTTCTTT. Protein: CASSQVPGTGDTEAFF.

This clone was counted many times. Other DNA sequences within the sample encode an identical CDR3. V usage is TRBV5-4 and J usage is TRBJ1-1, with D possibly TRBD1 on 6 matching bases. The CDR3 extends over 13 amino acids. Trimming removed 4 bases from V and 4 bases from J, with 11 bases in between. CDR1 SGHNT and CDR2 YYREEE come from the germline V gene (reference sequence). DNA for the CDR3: TGTGCCAGCAGCAAAGGGGGGGCCACTGAAGCTTTCTTT. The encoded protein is CASSKGGATEAFF.

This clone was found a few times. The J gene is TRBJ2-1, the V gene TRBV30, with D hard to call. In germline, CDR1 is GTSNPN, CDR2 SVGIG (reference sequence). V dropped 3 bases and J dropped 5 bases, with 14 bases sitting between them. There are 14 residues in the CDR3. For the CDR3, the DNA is TGTGCCTGGAGGTCAAGTCGGTGGAACAATGAGCAGTTCTTC. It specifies CAWRSSRWNNEQFF.

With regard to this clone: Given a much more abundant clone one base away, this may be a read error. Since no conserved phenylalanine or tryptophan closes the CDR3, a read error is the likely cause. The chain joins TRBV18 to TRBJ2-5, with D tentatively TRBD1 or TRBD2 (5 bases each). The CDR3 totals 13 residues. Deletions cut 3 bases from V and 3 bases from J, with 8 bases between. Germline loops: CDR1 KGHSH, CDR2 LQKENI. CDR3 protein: CASSPVGEETQYL. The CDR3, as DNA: TGTGCCAGCTCACCGGTGGGGGAAGAGACCCAGTACCTC.

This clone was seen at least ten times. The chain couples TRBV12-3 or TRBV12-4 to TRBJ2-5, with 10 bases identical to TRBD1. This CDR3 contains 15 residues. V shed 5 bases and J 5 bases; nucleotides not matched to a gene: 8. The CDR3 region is CASSRPGTGVETQYF. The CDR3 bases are TGTGCCAGCAGTCGTCCCGGGACAGGGGTGGAGACCCAGTACTTC.

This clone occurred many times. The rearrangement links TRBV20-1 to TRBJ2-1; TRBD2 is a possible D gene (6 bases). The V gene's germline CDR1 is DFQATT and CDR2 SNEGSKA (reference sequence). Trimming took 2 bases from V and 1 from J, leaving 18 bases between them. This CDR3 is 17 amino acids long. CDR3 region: CSARSAEGPFSYNEQFF. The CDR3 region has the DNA TGCAGTGCTAGATCTGCGGAGGGGCCGTTTTCCTACAATGAGCAGTTCTTC.

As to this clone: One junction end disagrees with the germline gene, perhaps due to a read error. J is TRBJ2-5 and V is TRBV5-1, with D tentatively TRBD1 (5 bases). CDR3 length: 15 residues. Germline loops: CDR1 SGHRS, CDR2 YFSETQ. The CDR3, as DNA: TGCGCCAGCAGCTTGTGCGGCACAGGTGCCGAGACCCATTACTTC. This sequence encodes CASSLCGTGAETHYF.

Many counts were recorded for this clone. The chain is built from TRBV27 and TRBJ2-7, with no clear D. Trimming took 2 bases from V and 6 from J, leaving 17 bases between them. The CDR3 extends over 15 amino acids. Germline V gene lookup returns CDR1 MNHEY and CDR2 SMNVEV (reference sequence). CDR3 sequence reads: CASSLARPWASEQYF. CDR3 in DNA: TGTGCCAGCAGTTTAGCGAGACCCTGGGCCTCCGAGCAGTACTTC.

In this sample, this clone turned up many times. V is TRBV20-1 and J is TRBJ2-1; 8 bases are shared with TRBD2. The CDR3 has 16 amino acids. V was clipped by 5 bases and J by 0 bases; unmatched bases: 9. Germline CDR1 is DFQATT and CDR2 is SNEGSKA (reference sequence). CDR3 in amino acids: CSAVGPLAGSYNEQFF. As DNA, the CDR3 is TGCAGTGCTGTTGGACCTCTAGCGGGCTCCTACAATGAGCAGTTCTTC.

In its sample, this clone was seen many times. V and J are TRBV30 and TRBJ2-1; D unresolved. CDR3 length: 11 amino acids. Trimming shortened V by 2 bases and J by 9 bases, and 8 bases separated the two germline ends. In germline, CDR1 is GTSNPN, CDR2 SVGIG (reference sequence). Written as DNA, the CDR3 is TGTGCCTGGAGTAAGGTTGTTGAGCAGTTCTTC. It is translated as CAWSKVVEQFF.

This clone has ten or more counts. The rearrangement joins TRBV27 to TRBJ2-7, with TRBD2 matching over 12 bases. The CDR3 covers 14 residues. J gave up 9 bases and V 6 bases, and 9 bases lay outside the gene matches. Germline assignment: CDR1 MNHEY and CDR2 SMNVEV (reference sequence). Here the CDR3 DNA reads TGTGCCAGCAGATCCCCGGGACTAGCGGGCGTGCAGTACTTC. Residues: CASRSPGLAGVQYF.

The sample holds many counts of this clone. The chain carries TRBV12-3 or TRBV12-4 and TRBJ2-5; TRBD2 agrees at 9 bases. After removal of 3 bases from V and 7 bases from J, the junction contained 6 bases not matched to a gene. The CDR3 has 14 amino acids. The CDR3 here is CASSFSGRGWTQYF. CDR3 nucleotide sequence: TGTGCCAGCAGTTTTAGCGGGAGAGGGTGGACCCAGTACTTC.

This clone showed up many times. In DNA, the CDR3 is TGTGCCAGCAGCCGGTCCGAGGGACACGGGGAGCTGTTTTTT. Encoded protein: CASSRSEGHGELFF. The rearrangement uses TRBV7-9 and TRBJ2-2, with D possibly TRBD1 on 6 matching bases. The V and J ends lost 5 bases and 7 bases respectively, with 14 bases between them. Germline loops: CDR1 SEHNR, CDR2 FQNEAQ (reference sequence). The CDR3 is 14 residues long.

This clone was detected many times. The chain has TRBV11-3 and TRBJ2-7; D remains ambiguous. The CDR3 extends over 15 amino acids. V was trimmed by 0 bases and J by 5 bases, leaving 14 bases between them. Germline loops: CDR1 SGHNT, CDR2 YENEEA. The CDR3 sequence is CASSLEIWRSHEQYF. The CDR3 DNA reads TGTGCCAGCAGCTTAGAAATTTGGAGATCCCACGAGCAGTACTTC.

The CDR3 bases are TGTGCCATCAGATCCGTGACTAGCGTCTACAATGAGCAGTTCTTC. It is translated as CAIRSVTSVYNEQFF. The genes are TRBV10-3 and TRBJ2-1, with 8 bases identical to TRBD2. The CDR3 has 15 amino acids. Germline CDR1 and CDR2: ENHRY and SYGVKD. The ends lost 6 bases at V and 3 bases at J; junction bases unmatched: 7.